The rows below give T cell receptor beta chains drawn from one sample of a study of cytomegalovirus exposure and HLA in healthy donors. Profiling relied on immunoSEQ multiplex PCR, and the TCRdb table lists in-frame clones only, not all of them. The table has 95,000 to 150,000 clones, roughly 82% seen once. The sequenced material came from PBMCs. The receptor source for this set is a human donor in good health. The CDR3 runs from the conserved cysteine through the conserved F or W. The order of the fields is CDR3 protein, CDR3 DNA, J gene, D gene, clone size, V gene. The D gene is left open where the match is weak. Some rows have no size entry. The others give once, few or many, or a class for an expanded clone.

CASSENLAGGPGELFF	TGTGCCAGCAGTGAGAATCTAGCGGGAGGTCCCGGGGAGCTGTTTTTT	TRBJ2-2	TRBD2	-	TRBV2
CASSGRATNEKLFF	TGTGCCAGCAGCGGGAGAGCAACTAATGAAAAACTGTTTTTT	TRBJ1-4	-	-	TRBV27
CASSIVGGNYGYTF	TGTGCCAGTAGTATAGTAGGAGGGAACTATGGCTACACCTTC	TRBJ1-2	-	-	TRBV19
CASSFQRAMNTEAFF	TGTGCCAGCAGCTTCCAGCGCGCTATGAATACTGAAGCTTTCTTT	TRBJ1-1	-	-	TRBV7-8
CASSAGAGGNNEQFF	TGTGCCAGCAGTGCCGGAGCGGGAGGGAACAATGAGCAGTTCTTC	TRBJ2-1	TRBD2	-	TRBV6-6
CASSVPGQGWRTEAFF	TGTGCCAGTAGTGTCCCGGGACAGGGCTGGCGCACTGAAGCTTTCTTT	TRBJ1-1	TRBD1	-	TRBV19
CASSERGSGSYEQYF	TGCGCCAGCAGTGAGAGGGGGAGTGGGTCCTACGAGCAGTACTTC	TRBJ2-7	-	-	TRBV10-2
CVSRAAGKGDTQYF	TGCGTCAGCAGGGCAGCGGGAAAGGGAGATACGCAGTATTTT	TRBJ2-3	TRBD2	-	TRBV2
CASSRIGEKLFF	TGTGCCAGCAGCAGGATCGGCGAAAAACTGTTTTTT	TRBJ1-4	-	-	TRBV6-5
CASSEPNEDEKLFF	TGTGCCAGCAGTGAACCCAACGAGGATGAAAAACTGTTTTTT	TRBJ1-4	-	-	TRBV25-1
CASSPTPRSGNQPQHF	TGTGCCAGTAGTCCTACCCCCAGGAGCGGAAACCAGCCCCAGCATTTT	TRBJ1-5	-	-	TRBV19
CASMSLGLAGGWETQYF	TGTGCCAGCATGTCCCTTGGACTAGCGGGAGGGTGGGAGACCCAGTACTTC	TRBJ2-5	TRBD2	-	TRBV28
CASSTRPSDRDEQYF	TGTGCCAGCAGCACCCGGCCCTCCGACAGGGACGAGCAGTACTTC	TRBJ2-7	TRBD1	once	TRBV9
CASSPKGKGQGQLDQYF	TGTGCCAGCTCACCAAAGGGAAAAGGACAGGGTCAATTGGACCAGTACTTC	TRBJ2-5	TRBD1	-	TRBV18
CASSLTSGRYEQYF	TGTGCCAGTAGTTTGACTAGCGGGAGGTACGAGCAGTACTTC	TRBJ2-7	TRBD2	-	TRBV19
CASSLLGGHTEAFF	TGTGCCAGCAGTTTATTAGGGGGTCACACTGAAGCTTTCTTT	TRBJ1-1	-	-	TRBV27
CASSFGTGVNQPQHF	TGTGCCAGCAGCTTTGGGACAGGGGTCAATCAGCCCCAGCATTTT	TRBJ1-5	TRBD1	-	TRBV7-9
CASSQAVNTEAFF	TGTGCCAGCAGCCAAGCGGTGAACACTGAAGCTTTCTTT	TRBJ1-1	-	-	TRBV4-2
CASSQSGPGGYTF	TGCGCCAGCAGCCAATCAGGCCCCGGTGGCTACACCTTC	TRBJ1-2	-	-	TRBV4-1
CASATGGAYNEQFF	TGCGCCAGTGCGACAGGGGGCGCTTACAATGAGCAGTTCTTC	TRBJ2-1	TRBD1	-	TRBV5-1
CASSEGGAVDTQYF	TGTGCCAGCAGTGAGGGGGGGGCAGTAGATACGCAGTATTTT	TRBJ2-3	-	-	TRBV25-1
CASSPGVGEQYF	TGTGCCAGCAGTCCAGGGGTCGGGGAGCAGTACTTC	TRBJ2-7	-	-	TRBV6-6
CASSVVAGTSGREEQFF	TGTGCCAGCAGCGTAGTCGCCGGGACTAGCGGGAGAGAAGAGCAGTTCTTC	TRBJ2-1	TRBD2	-	TRBV9
CASSPTGRVEEQYF	TGTGCCAGCTCACCAACGGGGAGAGTGGAAGAGCAGTACTTC	TRBJ2-7	-	-	TRBV18
CASSLLTGEDSPLHF	TGTGCCAGCAGCCTCCTGACAGGGGAGGATTCACCCCTCCACTTT	TRBJ1-6	TRBD1	-	TRBV28
CASSLGLASGDTQYF	TGTGCCAGCAGCTTAGGACTAGCCTCGGGAGATACGCAGTATTTT	TRBJ2-3	TRBD2	-	TRBV11-3
CASSFEGSKETQYF	TGCGCCAGCAGCTTTGAGGGAAGCAAAGAGACCCAGTACTTC	TRBJ2-5	-	-	TRBV5-1
CASSLTGSRSEAFF	TGTGCCAGCAGCTTGACAGGTAGCCGTTCTGAAGCTTTCTTT	TRBJ1-1	-	-	TRBV5-6
CASSLWTGEDTQYF	TGTGCCAGCAGTTTATGGACAGGGGAAGATACGCAGTATTTT	TRBJ2-3	TRBD1	-	TRBV28
CASSVGQGKNIQYF	TGTGCCAGCAGTGTAGGACAGGGCAAAAACATTCAGTACTTC	TRBJ2-4	TRBD1	-	TRBV2
CARSTPGLVLREQFF	TGTGCCAGAAGCACACCGGGACTAGTGTTACGGGAGCAGTTCTTC	TRBJ2-1	TRBD2	-	TRBV5-3
CASSIARGWTTDTQYF	TGTGCCAGTAGTATTGCGCGGGGTTGGACCACAGATACGCAGTATTTT	TRBJ2-3	-	-	TRBV19
CASRDTGSAGPQHF	TGTGCCAGCAGAGACACAGGGAGTGCAGGGCCCCAGCATTTT	TRBJ1-5	-	once	TRBV2
CAWSAPPLAGKYEQYF	TGTGCCTGGAGTGCTCCCCCGCTAGCGGGAAAATACGAGCAGTACTTC	TRBJ2-7	TRBD2	-	TRBV30
CASSFLAGGTSNEQFF	TGCGCCAGCAGCTTTTTAGCGGGAGGTACTTCCAATGAGCAGTTCTTC	TRBJ2-1	TRBD2	-	TRBV5-1
CASKKTGLNTEAFF	TGTGCCAGCAAGAAGACAGGGCTGAACACTGAAGCTTTCTTT	TRBJ1-1	TRBD1	few	TRBV6-1
CASSESYLQGDTEAFF	TGTGCCAGCAGCGAGTCCTACCTCCAGGGGGACACTGAAGCTTTCTTT	TRBJ1-1	TRBD1	-	TRBV9
CASSESVTSGRADGEQFF	TGCGCCAGCAGTGAGTCCGTAACTAGCGGGAGGGCCGACGGTGAGCAGTTCTTC	TRBJ2-1	TRBD2	few	TRBV10-1
CSVGGISNQPQHF	TGCAGCGTGGGGGGGATCAGCAATCAGCCCCAGCATTTT	TRBJ1-5	-	-	TRBV29-1
CASSPSTPRRLNTEAFF	TGTGCCAGCAGTCCCTCGACCCCGCGCAGGTTGAACACTGAAGCTTTCTTT	TRBJ1-1	-	-	TRBV28
CAWSPGYVQPQHF	TGTGCCTGGAGTCCGGGGTATGTTCAGCCCCAGCATTTT	TRBJ1-5	-	-	TRBV30
CASSPRRQGSDTEAFF	TGTGCCAGCAGCCCACGTCGGCAGGGGAGTGACACTGAAGCTTTCTTT	TRBJ1-1	-	-	TRBV9
CASSLSDRATEAFF	TGCGCCAGCAGCTTATCGGACAGGGCCACTGAAGCTTTCTTT	TRBJ1-1	TRBD1	-	TRBV5-1
CASGGGRGLVEQYF	TGTGCCAGCGGGGGGGGTCGGGGTCTTGTCGAGCAGTACTTC	TRBJ2-7	TRBD2	-	TRBV6-5
CASRPGGGNNQPQHF	TGTGCCAGCAGGCCGGGAGGGGGGAACAATCAGCCCCAGCATTTT	TRBJ1-5	-	-	TRBV6-1
CASSFTGNEQFF	TGTGCCAGCAGCTTTACAGGGAATGAGCAGTTCTTC	TRBJ2-1	-	-	TRBV7-9
CASSPVVGQGAPGGYTF	TGCGCCAGCAGCCCGGTGGTGGGACAGGGGGCGCCTGGTGGCTACACCTTC	TRBJ1-2	TRBD1	-	TRBV5-1
CASSFRGLGANVLTF	TGTGCCAGCAGCTTCAGGGGGCTTGGGGCCAACGTCCTGACTTTC	TRBJ2-6	TRBD1	-	TRBV5-6
CASSSKTSGSGDTQYF	TGTGCCAGCAGCTCGAAGACTAGCGGGAGTGGAGATACGCAGTATTTT	TRBJ2-3	TRBD2	few	TRBV9
CASRFEGWTEAFF	TGTGCCAGCAGATTTGAGGGTTGGACTGAAGCTTTCTTT	TRBJ1-1	-	once	TRBV7-9
CASSSQAGTTNEKLFF	TGCGCCAGCAGCTCCCAGGCCGGGACAACTAATGAAAAACTGTTTTTT	TRBJ1-4	-	-	TRBV5-1
CASSLVWGRSGPNTGELFF	TGTGCCAGCAGCTTAGTTTGGGGACGTAGCGGGCCGAACACCGGGGAGCTGTTTTTT	TRBJ2-2	TRBD2	-	TRBV7-2